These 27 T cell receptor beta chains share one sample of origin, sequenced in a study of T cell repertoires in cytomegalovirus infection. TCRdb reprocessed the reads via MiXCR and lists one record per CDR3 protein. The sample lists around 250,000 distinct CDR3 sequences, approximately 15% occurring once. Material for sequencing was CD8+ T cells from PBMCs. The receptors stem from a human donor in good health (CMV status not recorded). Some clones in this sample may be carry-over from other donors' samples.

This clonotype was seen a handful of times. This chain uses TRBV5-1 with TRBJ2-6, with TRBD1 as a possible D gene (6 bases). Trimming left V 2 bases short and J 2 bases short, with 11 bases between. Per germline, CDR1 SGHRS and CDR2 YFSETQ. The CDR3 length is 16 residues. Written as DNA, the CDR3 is TGCGCCAGCAGCTTCTTAGGGGGAGCTGGGGCCAACGTCCTGACTTTC. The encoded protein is CASSFLGGAGANVLTF.

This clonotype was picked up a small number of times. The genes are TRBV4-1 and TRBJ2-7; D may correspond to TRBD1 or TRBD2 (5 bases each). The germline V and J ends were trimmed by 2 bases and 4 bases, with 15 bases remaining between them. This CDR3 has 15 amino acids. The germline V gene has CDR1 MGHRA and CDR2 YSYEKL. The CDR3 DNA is TGCGCCAGCAGCCAATCCGGGACCACCGTATACGAGCAGTACTTC. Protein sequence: CASSQSGTTVYEQYF.

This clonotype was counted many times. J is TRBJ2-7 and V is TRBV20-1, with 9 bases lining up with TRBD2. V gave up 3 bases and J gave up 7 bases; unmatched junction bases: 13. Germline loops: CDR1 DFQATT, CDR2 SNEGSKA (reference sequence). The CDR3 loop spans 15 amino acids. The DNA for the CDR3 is TGCAGTGCTAGGGATCTTACGGGACTAGCAACGGAGCAGTACTTC. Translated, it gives CSARDLTGLATEQYF.

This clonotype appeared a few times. The CDR3: CAGGRQGAINEQFF. The CDR3 DNA sequence: TGTGCCGGAGGAAGACAGGGGGCGATCAATGAGCAGTTCTTC. The genes are TRBV28 and TRBJ2-1; 10 positions match TRBD1. CDR3 length: 14 residues. CDR1 MDHEN and CDR2 SYDVKM come from the germline V gene. V shed 11 bases, J shed 6 bases, and the junction held 10 bases outside the gene matches.

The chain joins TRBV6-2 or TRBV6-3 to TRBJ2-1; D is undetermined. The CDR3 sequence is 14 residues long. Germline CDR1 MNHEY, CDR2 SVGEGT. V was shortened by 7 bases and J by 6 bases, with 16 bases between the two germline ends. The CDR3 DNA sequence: TGTGCCAGCACCCCCGGCCGCCTATTCAATGAGCAGTTCTTC. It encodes CASTPGRLFNEQFF.

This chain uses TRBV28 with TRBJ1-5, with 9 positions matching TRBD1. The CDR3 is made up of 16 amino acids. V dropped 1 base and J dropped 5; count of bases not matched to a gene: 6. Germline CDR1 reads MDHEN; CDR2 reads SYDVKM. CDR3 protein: CASSLSVGQGDQPQHF. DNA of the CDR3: TGTGCCAGCAGTTTATCCGTGGGACAGGGAGATCAGCCCCAGCATTTT.

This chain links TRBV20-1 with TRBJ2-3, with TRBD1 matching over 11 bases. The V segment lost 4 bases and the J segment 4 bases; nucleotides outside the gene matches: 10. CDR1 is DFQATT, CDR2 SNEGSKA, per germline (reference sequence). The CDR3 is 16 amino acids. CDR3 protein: CSAMGHGQGAADTQYF. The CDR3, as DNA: TGCAGTGCTATGGGACATGGACAGGGGGCTGCAGATACGCAGTATTTT.

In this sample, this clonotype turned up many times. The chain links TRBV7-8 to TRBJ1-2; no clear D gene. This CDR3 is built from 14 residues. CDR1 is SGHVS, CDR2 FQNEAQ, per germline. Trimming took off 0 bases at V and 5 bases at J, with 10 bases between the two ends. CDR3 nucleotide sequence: TGTGCCAGCAGCTTAGCGCAACGGGGATATGGCTACACCTTC. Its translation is CASSLAQRGYGYTF.

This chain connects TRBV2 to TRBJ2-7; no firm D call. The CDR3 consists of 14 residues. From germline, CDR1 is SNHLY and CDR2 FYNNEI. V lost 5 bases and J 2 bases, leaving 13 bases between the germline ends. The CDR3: CASSWRGPTYEQYF. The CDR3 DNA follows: TGTGCCAGCAGTTGGCGCGGACCGACCTACGAGCAGTACTTC.

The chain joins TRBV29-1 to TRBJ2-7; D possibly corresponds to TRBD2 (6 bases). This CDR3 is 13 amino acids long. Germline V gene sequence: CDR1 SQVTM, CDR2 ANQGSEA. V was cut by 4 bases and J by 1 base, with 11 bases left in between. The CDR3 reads CSVGRDSSYEQYF. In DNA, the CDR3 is TGCAGCGTTGGACGGGACTCATCCTACGAGCAGTACTTC.

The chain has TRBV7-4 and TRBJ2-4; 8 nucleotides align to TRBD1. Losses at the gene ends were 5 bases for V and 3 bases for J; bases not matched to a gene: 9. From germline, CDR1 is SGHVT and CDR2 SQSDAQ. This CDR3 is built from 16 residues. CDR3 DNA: TGTGCCAGCAGCCCTCGGACAGGGAAAGGCAAAAACATTCAGTACTTC. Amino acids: CASSPRTGKGKNIQYF. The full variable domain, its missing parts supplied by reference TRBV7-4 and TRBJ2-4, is GAGVSQSPRYKVAKRGRDVALRCDSISGHVTLYWYRQTLGQGSEVLTYSQSDAQRDKSGRPSGRFSAERPERSVSTLKIQRTEQGDSAVYLCASSPRTGKGKNIQYFGAGTRLSVL.

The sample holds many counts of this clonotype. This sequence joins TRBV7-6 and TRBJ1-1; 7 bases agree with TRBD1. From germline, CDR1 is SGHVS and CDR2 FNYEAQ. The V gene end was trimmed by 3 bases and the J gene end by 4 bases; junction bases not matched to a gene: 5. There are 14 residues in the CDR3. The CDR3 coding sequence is TGTGCCAGCAGCTTTGGACAGGACTTCACTGAAGCTTTCTTT. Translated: CASSFGQDFTEAFF.

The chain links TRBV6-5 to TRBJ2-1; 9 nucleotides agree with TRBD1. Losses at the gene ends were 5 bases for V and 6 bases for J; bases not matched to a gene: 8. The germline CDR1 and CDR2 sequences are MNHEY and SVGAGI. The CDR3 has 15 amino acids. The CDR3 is CASSPGTGRVNEQFF. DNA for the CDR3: TGTGCCAGCAGTCCTGGGACAGGGAGGGTCAATGAGCAGTTCTTC.

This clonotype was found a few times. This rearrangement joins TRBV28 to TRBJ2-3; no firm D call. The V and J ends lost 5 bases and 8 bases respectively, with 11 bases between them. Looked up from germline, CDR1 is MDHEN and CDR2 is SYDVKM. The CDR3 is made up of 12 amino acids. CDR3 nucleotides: TGTGCCAGCAGTCTCAGGCCCGGTACGCAGTATTTT. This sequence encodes CASSLRPGTQYF. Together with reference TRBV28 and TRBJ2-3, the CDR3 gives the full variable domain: DVKVTQSSRYLVKRTGEKVFLECVQDMDHENMFWYRQDPGLGLRLIYFSYDVKMKEKGDIPEGYSVSREKKERFSLILESASTNQTSMYLCASSLRPGTQYFGPGTRLTVL.

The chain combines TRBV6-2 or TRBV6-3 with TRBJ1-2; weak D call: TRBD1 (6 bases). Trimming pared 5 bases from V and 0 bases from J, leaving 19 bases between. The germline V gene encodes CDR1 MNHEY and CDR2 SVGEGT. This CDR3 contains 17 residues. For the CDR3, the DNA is TGTGCCAGCAGTCGGAGGACAGTACCCCCTCCTAACTATGGCTACACCTTC. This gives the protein CASSRRTVPPPNYGYTF.

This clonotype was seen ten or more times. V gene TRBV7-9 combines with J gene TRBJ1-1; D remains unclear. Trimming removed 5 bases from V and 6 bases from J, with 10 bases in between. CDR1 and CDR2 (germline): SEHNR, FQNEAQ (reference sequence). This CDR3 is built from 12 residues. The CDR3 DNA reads TGTGCCAGCAGCATTGGTAGGCCTGAAGCTTTCTTT. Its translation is CASSIGRPEAFF.

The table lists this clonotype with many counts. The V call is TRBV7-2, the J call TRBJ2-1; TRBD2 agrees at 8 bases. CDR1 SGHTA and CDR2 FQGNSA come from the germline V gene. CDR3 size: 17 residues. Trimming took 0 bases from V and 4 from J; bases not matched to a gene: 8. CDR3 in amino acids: CASSLADGLAGYNEQFF. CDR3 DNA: TGTGCCAGCAGCTTAGCCGATGGGCTAGCGGGTTACAATGAGCAGTTCTTC.

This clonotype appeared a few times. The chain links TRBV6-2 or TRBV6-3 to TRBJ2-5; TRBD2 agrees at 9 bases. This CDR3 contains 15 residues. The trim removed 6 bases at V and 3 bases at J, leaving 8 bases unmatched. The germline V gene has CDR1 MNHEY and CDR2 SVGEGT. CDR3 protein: CASSRARGGEETQYF. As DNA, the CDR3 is TGTGCCAGCAGCCGAGCGCGGGGGGGAGAAGAGACCCAGTACTTC.

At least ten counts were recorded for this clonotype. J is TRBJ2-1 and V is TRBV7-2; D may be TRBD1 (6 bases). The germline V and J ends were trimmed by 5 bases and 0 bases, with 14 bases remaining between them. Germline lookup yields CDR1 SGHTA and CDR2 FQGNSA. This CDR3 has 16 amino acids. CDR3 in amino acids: CASSHHRQASYNEQFF. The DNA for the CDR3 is TGTGCCAGCAGCCATCATCGACAGGCCTCCTACAATGAGCAGTTCTTC. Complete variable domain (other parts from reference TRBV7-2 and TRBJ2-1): GAGVSQSPSNKVTEKGKDVELRCDPISGHTALYWYRQSLGQGLEFLIYFQGNSAPDKSGLPSDRFSAERTGGSVSTLTIQRTQQEDSAVYLCASSHHRQASYNEQFFGPGTRLTVL.

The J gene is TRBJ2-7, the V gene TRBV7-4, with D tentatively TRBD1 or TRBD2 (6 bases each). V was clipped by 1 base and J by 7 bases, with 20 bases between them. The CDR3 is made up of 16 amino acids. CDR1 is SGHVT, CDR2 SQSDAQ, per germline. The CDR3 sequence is CASSLGNGGARGEQYF. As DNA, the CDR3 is TGTGCCAGCAGCTTAGGCAACGGCGGGGCAAGGGGGGAGCAGTACTTC.

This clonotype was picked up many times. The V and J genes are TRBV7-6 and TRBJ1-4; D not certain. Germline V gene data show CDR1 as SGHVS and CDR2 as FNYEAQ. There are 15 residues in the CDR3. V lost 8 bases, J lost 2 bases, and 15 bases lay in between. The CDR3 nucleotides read TGTGCCAGCCGGCCGTCGGGGAGTACTAATGAAAAACTGTTTTTT. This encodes CASRPSGSTNEKLFF.

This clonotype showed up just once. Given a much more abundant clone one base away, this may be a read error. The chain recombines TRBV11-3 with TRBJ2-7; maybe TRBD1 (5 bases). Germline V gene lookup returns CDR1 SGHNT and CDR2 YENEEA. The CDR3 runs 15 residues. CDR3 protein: CASSPRWGSPYERYF. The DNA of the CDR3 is TGTGCCAGCAGCCCCCGCTGGGGCAGTCCCTACGAGCGGTACTTC.

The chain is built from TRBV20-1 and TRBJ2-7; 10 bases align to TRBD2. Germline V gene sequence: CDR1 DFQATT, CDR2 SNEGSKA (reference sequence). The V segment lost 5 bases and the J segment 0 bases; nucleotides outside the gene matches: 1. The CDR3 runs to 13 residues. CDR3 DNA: TGCAGTGCTCCTAGCGGGGGCTCCTACGAGCAGTACTTC. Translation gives CSAPSGGSYEQYF.

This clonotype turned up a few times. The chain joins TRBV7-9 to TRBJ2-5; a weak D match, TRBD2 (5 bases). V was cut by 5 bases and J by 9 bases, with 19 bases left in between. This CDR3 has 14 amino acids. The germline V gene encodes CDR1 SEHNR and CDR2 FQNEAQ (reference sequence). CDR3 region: CASSDRTGEAAQYF. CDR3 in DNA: TGTGCCAGCAGCGACCGGACGGGTGAAGCGGCCCAGTACTTC.

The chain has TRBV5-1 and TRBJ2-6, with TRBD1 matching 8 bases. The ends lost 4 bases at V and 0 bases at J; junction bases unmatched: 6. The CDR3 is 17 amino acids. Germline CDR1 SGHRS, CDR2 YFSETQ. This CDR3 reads CASSVGQVPSGANVLTF. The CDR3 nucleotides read TGCGCCAGCAGCGTGGGACAGGTGCCCTCTGGGGCCAACGTCCTGACTTTC.

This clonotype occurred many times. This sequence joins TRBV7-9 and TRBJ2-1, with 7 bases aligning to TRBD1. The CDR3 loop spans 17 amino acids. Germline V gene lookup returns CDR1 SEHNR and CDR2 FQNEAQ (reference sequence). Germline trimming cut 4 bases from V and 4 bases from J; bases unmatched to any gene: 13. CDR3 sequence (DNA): TGTGCCAGCAGCTCCGGGACAGCCCAGGGTCATTACAATGAGCAGTTCTTC. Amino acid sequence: CASSSGTAQGHYNEQFF. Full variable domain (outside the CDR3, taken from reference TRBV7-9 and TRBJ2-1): DTGVSQNPRHKITKRGQNVTFRCDPISEHNRLYWYRQTLGQGPEFLTYFQNEAQLEKSRLLSDRFSAERPKGSFSTLEIQRTEQGDSAMYLCASSSGTAQGHYNEQFFGPGTRLTVL.

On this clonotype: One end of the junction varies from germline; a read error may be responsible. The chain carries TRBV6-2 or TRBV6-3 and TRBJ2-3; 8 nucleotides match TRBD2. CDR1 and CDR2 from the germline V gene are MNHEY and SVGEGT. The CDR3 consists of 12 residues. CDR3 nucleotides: TGTGCCGGCAGCGGGGGTACAGATACGCAGTATTTT. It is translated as CAGSGGTDTQYF.